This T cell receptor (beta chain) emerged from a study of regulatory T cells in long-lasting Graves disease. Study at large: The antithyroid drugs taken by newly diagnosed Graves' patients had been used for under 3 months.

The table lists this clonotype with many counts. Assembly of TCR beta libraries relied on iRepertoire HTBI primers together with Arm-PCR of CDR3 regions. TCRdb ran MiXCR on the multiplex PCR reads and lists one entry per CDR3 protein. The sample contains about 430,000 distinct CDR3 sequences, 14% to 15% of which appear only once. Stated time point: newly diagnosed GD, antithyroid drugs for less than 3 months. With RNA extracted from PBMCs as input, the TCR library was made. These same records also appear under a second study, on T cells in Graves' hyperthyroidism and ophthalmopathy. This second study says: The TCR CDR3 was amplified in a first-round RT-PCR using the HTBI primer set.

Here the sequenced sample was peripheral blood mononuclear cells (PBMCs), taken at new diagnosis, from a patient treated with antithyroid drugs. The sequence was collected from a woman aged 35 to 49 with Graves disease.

As DNA, the CDR3 is TGCAGTGCTAGCCCCCCCACCTACAATGAGCAGTTCTTC. Translated: CSASPPTYNEQFF. The V gene is TRBV20-1, the J gene TRBJ2-1; D ambiguous. The CDR3 sequence is 13 residues long. Germline V gene sequence: CDR1 DFQATT, CDR2 SNEGSKA (reference sequence). Trimming removed 3 bases at V and 2 bases at J, with 8 bases between.